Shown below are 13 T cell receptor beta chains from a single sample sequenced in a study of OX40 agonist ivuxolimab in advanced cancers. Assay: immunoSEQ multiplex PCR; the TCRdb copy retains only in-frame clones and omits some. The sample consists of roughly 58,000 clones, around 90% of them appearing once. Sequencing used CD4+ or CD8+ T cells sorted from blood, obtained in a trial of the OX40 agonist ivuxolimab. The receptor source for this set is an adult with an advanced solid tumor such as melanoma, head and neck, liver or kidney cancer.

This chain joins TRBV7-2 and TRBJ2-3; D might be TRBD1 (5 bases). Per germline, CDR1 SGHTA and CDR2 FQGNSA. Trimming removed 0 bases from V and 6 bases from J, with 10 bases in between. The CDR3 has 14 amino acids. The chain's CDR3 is CASSLASRADTQYF. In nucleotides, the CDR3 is TGTGCCAGCAGCTTAGCGAGCAGGGCCGATACGCAGTATTTT. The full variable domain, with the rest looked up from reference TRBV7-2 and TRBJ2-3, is GAGVSQSPSNKVTEKGKDVELRCDPISGHTALYWYRQSLGQGLEFLIYFQGNSAPDKSGLPSDRFSAERTGGSVSTLTIQRTQQEDSAVYLCASSLASRADTQYFGPGTRLTVL.

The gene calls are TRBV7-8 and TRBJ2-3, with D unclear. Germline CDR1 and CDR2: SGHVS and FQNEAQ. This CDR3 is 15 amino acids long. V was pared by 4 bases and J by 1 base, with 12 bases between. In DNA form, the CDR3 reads TGTGCCAGCAGCTCTCGGACGGAACGCACAGATACGCAGTATTTT. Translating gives CASSSRTERTDTQYF.

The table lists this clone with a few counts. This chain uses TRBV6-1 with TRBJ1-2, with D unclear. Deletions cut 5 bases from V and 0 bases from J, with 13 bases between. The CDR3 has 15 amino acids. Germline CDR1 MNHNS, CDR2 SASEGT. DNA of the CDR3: TGTGCCAGCAGTTCGAGACGGCCAGCTAACTATGGCTACACCTTC. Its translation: CASSSRRPANYGYTF.

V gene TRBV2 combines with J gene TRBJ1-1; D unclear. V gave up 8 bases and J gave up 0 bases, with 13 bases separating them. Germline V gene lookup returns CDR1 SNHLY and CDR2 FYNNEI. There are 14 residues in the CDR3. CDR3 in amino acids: CASAPQPMNTEAFF. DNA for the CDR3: TGTGCCAGCGCCCCCCAGCCGATGAACACTGAAGCTTTCTTT.

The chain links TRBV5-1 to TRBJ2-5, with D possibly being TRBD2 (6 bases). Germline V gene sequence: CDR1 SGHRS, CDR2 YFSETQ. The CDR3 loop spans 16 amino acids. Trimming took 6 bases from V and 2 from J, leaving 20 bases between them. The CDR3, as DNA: TGCGCCAGCAACCGTGGGCAGGGACTGCTGCAAGAGACCCAGTACTTC. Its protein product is CASNRGQGLLQETQYF.

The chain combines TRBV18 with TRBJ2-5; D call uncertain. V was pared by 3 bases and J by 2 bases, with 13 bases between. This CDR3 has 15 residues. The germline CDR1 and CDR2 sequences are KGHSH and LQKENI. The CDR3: CASSPPGLSQETQYF. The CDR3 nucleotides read TGTGCCAGCTCACCGCCGGGCCTGTCACAAGAGACCCAGTACTTC.

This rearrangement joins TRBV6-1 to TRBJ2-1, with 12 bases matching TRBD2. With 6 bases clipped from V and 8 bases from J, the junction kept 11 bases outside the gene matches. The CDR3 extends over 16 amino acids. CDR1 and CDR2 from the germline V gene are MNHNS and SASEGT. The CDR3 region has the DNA TGTGCCAGCAGAGAATCTAGCGGGGGGGCGTTATATGAGCAGTTCTTC. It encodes CASRESSGGALYEQFF.

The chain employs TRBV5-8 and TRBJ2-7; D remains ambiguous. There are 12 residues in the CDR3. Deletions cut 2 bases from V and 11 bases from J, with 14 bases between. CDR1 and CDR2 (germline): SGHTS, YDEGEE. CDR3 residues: CASSFQARMEYF. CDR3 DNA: TGTGCCAGCAGCTTTCAGGCCCGTATGGAGTACTTC.

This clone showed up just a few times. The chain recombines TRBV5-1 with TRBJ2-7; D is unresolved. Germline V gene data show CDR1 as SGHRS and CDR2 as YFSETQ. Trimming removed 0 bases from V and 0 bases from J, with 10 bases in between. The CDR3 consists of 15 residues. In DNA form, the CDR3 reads TGCGCCAGCAGCTTGGCTGCAGGCCGCTCCTACGAGCAGTACTTC. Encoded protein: CASSLAAGRSYEQYF.

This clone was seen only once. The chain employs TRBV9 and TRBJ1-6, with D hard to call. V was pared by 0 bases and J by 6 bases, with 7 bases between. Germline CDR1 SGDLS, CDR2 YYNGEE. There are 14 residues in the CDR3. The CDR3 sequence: CASSVGGGNSPLHF. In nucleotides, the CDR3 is TGTGCCAGCAGCGTAGGGGGTGGTAATTCACCCCTCCACTTT.

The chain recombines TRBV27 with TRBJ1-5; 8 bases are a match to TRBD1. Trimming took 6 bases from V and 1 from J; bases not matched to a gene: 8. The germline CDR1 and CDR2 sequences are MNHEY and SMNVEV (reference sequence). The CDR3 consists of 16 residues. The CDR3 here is CASRDSRGLSNQPQHF. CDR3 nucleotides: TGTGCCAGCAGGGATTCCAGGGGGCTGAGCAATCAGCCCCAGCATTTT.

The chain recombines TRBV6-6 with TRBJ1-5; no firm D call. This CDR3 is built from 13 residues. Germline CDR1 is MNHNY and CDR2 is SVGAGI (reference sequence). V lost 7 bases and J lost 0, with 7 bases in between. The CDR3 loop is CASKQYSNQPQHF. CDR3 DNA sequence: TGTGCCAGCAAACAGTATAGCAATCAGCCCCAGCATTTT.

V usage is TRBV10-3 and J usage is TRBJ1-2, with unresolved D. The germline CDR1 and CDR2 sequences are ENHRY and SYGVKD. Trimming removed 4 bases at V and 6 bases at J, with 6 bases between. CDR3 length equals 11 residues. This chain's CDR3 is CAISGPDGYTF. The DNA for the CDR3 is TGTGCCATCAGTGGTCCAGATGGCTACACCTTC.